This T cell receptor (beta chain) was identified during a study of shared T cell receptors in the human thymus. The CDR3 extends over 17 amino acids. J gave up 8 bases and V 1 base, and 16 bases lay outside the gene matches. Germline V lookup: CDR1 SGHTS, CDR2 YDEGEE. Assay: immunoSEQ multiplex PCR; the TCRdb copy retains only in-frame clones and omits some. The table includes about 660,000 clones, 88% detected once. This sample was shared with a second study, whose subject was human thymus T cells. That source adds: Resections from corrective heart surgery supplied the thymus tissue. Overlap was high between thymic repertoires from unrelated individuals, as reported in related research.

This chain uses TRBV5-8 with TRBJ1-1; TRBD1 matches at 8 bases. The specimen sequenced was thymocytes. This receptor was obtained from a boy under three years old with a congenital heart defect. The CDR3 spells CASSLSRTGRVGAEAFF. The CDR3 nucleotides read TGTGCCAGCAGCTTGTCTCGGACAGGGAGGGTAGGGGCCGAAGCTTTCTTT.